One and the same sample provided the 18 T cell receptor beta chains below, sequenced in a study of brain T cells in children with intractable seizures. Time point noted: blood from clinic visit 5 months post-surgery; TSC patient then seizure free. The table came from immunoSEQ multiplex PCR; TCRdb's copy has only in-frame clones and leaves some out. Here the sample spans under 400,000 clones, nearly 95% being singletons. The source was peripheral blood, collected about 5 months after surgery. Every receptor here comes from a boy in the first two years of life with tuberous sclerosis and intractable seizures.

The CDR3 spells CATSARQDSPLHF. In DNA, the CDR3 is TGTGCCACCAGTGCCAGGCAGGATTCACCCCTCCACTTT. The chain recombines TRBV24-1 with TRBJ1-6, with D hard to call. Germline CDR1 KGHDR, CDR2 SFDVKD. This CDR3 comprises 13 residues. The V end lost 5 bases, the J end lost 8 bases, and 9 bases lay between the germline ends.

The rearrangement uses TRBV11-3 and TRBJ2-3, with D uncertain. The CDR3 is 12 amino acids. Germline V lookup: CDR1 SGHNT, CDR2 YENEEA. Trimming removed 9 bases at V and 4 bases at J, with 11 bases between. CDR3 region: CARIDTSDTQYF. The CDR3 nucleotides read TGTGCCAGGATCGACACTTCAGATACGCAGTATTTT.

The chain is built from TRBV18 and TRBJ2-5; D gene unclear. Trimming stripped 6 bases from V and 0 bases from J, with 17 bases between. CDR3 size: 16 residues. Germline-derived CDR1 and CDR2 are KGHSH and LQKENI. This CDR3 is CASSHTPLRDQETQYF. The CDR3 region has the DNA TGTGCCAGCTCCCACACCCCGTTACGGGACCAAGAGACCCAGTACTTC.

V gene TRBV7-9 combines with J gene TRBJ2-7, with TRBD1 matching over 7 bases. Germline V gene data show CDR1 as SEHNR and CDR2 as FQNEAQ (reference sequence). The trim removed 5 bases at V and 0 bases at J, leaving 4 bases unmatched. The CDR3 totals 14 residues. DNA for the CDR3: TGTGCCAGCAGCCCAGGGGGTGCCTCCTACGAGCAGTACTTC. Translating it yields CASSPGGASYEQYF.

V and J are TRBV19 and TRBJ1-6, with 9 nucleotides matching TRBD1. J gave up 7 bases and V 6 bases, and 7 bases lay outside the gene matches. CDR1 and CDR2 from the germline V gene are LNHDA and SQIVND (reference sequence). The CDR3 is 15 residues long. CDR3 nucleotide sequence: TGTGCCAGTAGCTGGACAGGGGAGAGGAATTCACCCCTCCACTTT. Protein sequence: CASSWTGERNSPLHF.

The V and J genes are TRBV28 and TRBJ1-2; 7 bases map to TRBD1. Germline V gene data show CDR1 as MDHEN and CDR2 as SYDVKM. V dropped 5 bases and J dropped 3; count of bases not matched to a gene: 9. The CDR3 totals 15 residues. The CDR3 reads CASSPGDSTYYGYTF. The CDR3 region has the DNA TGTGCCAGCAGTCCGGGGGACAGTACGTACTATGGCTACACCTTC.

This clone was seen a handful of times. The chain is built from TRBV30 and TRBJ2-7; 11 bases match TRBD1. V shed 6 bases and J 5 bases; nucleotides not matched to a gene: 12. The CDR3 has 15 amino acids. Germline lookup yields CDR1 GTSNPN and CDR2 SVGIG (reference sequence). In DNA, the CDR3 is TGTGCCTGCCGCACCAGGGGACAGGGGGAAAACGAGCAGTACTTC. Protein sequence: CACRTRGQGENEQYF.

The chain has TRBV7-2 and TRBJ2-7; no clear D. There are 15 residues in the CDR3. Trimming shortened V by 1 base and J by 4 bases, and 14 bases separated the two germline ends. Germline V gives CDR1 SGHTA, CDR2 FQGNSA. CDR3 protein: CASSLVPGLPYEQYF. CDR3 DNA: TGTGCCAGCAGCTTAGTTCCCGGGCTACCATACGAGCAGTACTTC.

The count of this clone is one. The V gene is TRBV6-4, the J gene TRBJ1-2; possible D gene TRBD1, 6 bases. Trimming removed 3 bases from V and 0 bases from J, with 8 bases in between. The CDR3 spans 14 residues. CDR1 is MRHNA and CDR2 is SNTAGT in the germline V gene. This chain's CDR3 is CASSEGTTNYGYTF. The CDR3 bases are TGTGCCAGCAGTGAGGGGACAACTAACTATGGCTACACCTTC.

This clone is a singleton in its sample. CDR3 residues: CASSESSRAGNTIYF. The CDR3 coding sequence is TGCGCCAGCAGTGAGTCTAGCAGGGCTGGAAACACCATATATTTT. The chain is built from TRBV10-1 and TRBJ1-3, with D possibly TRBD1 on 5 matching bases. The CDR3 extends over 15 amino acids. Deletions cut 0 bases from V and 2 bases from J, with 8 bases between. CDR1 is WNHNN and CDR2 is SYGVQD in the germline V gene (reference sequence).

The rearrangement links TRBV12-3 or TRBV12-4 to TRBJ2-1, with no clear D. The V end was cut by 6 bases, the J end by 4 bases, with 4 bases between. This CDR3 comprises 11 residues. The CDR3 nucleotides read TGTGCCAGCAGCGATTACAATGAGCAGTTCTTC. This gives the protein CASSDYNEQFF.

This chain links TRBV6-2 or TRBV6-3 with TRBJ2-3; the match to TRBD2 covers 8 bases. V trimming: 3 bases; J trimming: 5 bases; junction bases outside the gene matches: 4. CDR1 and CDR2 (germline): MNHEY, SVGEGT. This CDR3 has 14 amino acids. CDR3 region: CASSYTGGEDTQYF. The CDR3 DNA reads TGTGCCAGCAGTTATACGGGGGGGGAAGATACGCAGTATTTT.

The rearrangement joins TRBV4-1 to TRBJ1-2; the D gene is possibly TRBD1 (5 bases). Germline V gene lookup returns CDR1 MGHRA and CDR2 YSYEKL. Trimming removed 6 bases at V and 5 bases at J, with 19 bases between. CDR3 length equals 15 residues. CDR3 residues: CASSQLSGYRYGYTF. The CDR3 coding sequence is TGCGCCAGCAGTCAGTTATCTGGGTACAGGTATGGCTACACCTTC.

J is TRBJ1-1 and V is TRBV5-8; possible D gene TRBD1, 5 bases. Germline lookup yields CDR1 SGHTS and CDR2 YDEGEE. V was clipped by 0 bases and J by 2 bases, with 11 bases between them. The CDR3 extends over 15 amino acids. The CDR3 DNA sequence: TGTGCCAGCAGCTTGGGTGTCGGGGGAAACACTGAAGCTTTCTTT. Encoded protein: CASSLGVGGNTEAFF. Supplemented by reference TRBV5-8 and TRBJ1-1, the full variable domain reads EAGVTQSPTHLIKTRGQQATLRCSPISGHTSVYWYQQALGLGLQFLLWYDEGEERNRGNFPPRFSGRQFPNYSSELNVNALELEDSALYLCASSLGVGGNTEAFFGQGTRLTVV.

This chain connects TRBV5-1 to TRBJ1-4, with a tentative D call TRBD1 (6 bases). V shed 1 base and J shed 0 bases, with 22 bases lying between them. This CDR3 comprises 20 residues. The V gene's germline CDR1 is SGHRS and CDR2 YFSETQ. Here the CDR3 reads CASSLQAYTGTIATNEKLFF. In DNA form, the CDR3 reads TGCGCCAGCAGCTTGCAAGCATATACAGGGACCATTGCAACTAATGAAAAACTGTTTTTT. The full variable domain, its missing parts supplied by reference TRBV5-1 and TRBJ1-4, is KAGVTQTPRYLIKTRGQQVTLSCSPISGHRSVSWYQQTPGQGLQFLFEYFSETQRNKGNFPGRFSGRQFSNSRSEMNVSTLELGDSALYLCASSLQAYTGTIATNEKLFFGSGTQLSVL.

This clone was counted a few times. The chain uses TRBV4-2 and TRBJ1-6; D may be TRBD1 (6 bases). CDR1 is LGHNA and CDR2 is YNFKEQ in the germline V gene. Trimming removed 0 bases at V and 4 bases at J, with 19 bases between. The CDR3 spans 19 residues. CDR3 sequence: CASSQEGLGGYQYNSPLHF. In DNA, the CDR3 is TGTGCCAGCAGCCAAGAAGGTTTAGGGGGTTACCAATATAATTCACCCCTCCACTTT.

The chain recombines TRBV29-1 with TRBJ1-2; 7 bases fit TRBD1. The trim removed 3 bases at V and 3 bases at J, leaving 1 base unmatched. The CDR3 has 12 residues. Germline CDR1 SQVTM, CDR2 ANQGSEA. The CDR3 loop reads CSVDQGDYGYTF. The CDR3 bases are TGCAGCGTTGATCAGGGGGACTATGGCTACACCTTC.

The chain recombines TRBV25-1 with TRBJ2-7; no clear D gene. Per the germline V gene, CDR1 is MGHDK and CDR2 is SYGVNS. The CDR3 sequence is 11 residues long. V dropped 1 base and J dropped 4 bases, with 2 bases sitting between them. The CDR3 DNA follows: TGTGCCAGCAGTGAATGGTACGAGCAGTACTTC. Translating it yields CASSEWYEQYF.